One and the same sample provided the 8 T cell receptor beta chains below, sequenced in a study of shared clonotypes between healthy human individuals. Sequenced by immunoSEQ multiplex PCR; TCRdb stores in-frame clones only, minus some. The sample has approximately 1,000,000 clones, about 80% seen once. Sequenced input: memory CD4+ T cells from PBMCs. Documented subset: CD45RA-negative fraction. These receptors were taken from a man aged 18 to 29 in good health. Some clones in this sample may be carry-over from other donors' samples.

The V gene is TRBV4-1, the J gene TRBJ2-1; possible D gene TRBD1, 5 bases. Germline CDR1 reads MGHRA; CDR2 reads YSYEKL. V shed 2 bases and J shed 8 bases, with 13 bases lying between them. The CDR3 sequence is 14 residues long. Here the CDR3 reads CASSQQAPRDEQFF. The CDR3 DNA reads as TGCGCCAGCAGCCAACAGGCCCCCAGGGATGAGCAGTTCTTC.

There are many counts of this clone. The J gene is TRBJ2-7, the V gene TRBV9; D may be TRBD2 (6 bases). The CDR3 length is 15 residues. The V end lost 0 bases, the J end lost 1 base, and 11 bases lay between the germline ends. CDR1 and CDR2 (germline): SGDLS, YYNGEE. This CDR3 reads CASSVAWGRSYEQYF. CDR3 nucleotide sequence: TGTGCCAGCAGCGTAGCGTGGGGGAGGTCCTACGAGCAGTACTTC.

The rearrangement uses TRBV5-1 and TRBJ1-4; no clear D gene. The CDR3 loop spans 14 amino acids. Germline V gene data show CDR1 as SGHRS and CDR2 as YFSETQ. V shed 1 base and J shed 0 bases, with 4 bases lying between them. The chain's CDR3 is CASSLSPTNEKLFF. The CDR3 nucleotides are TGCGCCAGCAGCTTGAGTCCAACTAATGAAAAACTGTTTTTT.

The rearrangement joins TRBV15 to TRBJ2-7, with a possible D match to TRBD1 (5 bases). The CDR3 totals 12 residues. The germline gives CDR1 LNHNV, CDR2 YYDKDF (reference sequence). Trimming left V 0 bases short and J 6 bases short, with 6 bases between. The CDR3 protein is CATSREGLEQYF. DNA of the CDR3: TGTGCCACCAGCAGAGAGGGGCTCGAGCAGTACTTC.

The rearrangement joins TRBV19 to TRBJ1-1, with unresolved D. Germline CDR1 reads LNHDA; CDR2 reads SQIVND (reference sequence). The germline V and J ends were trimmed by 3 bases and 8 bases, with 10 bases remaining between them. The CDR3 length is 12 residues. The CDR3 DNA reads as TGTGCCAGTAGTATCTTCCCGAGGGAAGCTTTCTTT. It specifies CASSIFPREAFF.

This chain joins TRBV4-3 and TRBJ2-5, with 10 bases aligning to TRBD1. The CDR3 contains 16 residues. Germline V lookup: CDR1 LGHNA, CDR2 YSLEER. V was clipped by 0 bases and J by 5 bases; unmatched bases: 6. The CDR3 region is CASSQDIGTGVETQYF. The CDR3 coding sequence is TGCGCCAGCAGCCAAGACATCGGGACAGGGGTCGAGACCCAGTACTTC.

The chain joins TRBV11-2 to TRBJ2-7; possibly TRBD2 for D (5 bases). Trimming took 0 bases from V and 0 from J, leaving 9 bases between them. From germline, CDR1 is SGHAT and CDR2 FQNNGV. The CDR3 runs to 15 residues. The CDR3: CASSLDVGSSYEQYF. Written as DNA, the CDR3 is TGTGCCAGCAGCTTAGATGTGGGGAGCTCCTACGAGCAGTACTTC. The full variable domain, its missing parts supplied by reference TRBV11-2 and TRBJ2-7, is EAGVAQSPRYKIIEKRQSVAFWCNPISGHATLYWYQQILGQGPKLLIQFQNNGVVDDSQLPKDRFSAERLKGVDSTLKIQPAKLEDSAVYLCASSLDVGSSYEQYFGPGTRLTVT.

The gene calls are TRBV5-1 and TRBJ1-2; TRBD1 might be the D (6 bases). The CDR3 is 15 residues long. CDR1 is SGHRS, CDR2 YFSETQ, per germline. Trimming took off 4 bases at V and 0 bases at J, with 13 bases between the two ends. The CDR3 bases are TGCGCCAGCAGCATAACAGGGTCGTCTAACTATGGCTACACCTTC. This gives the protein CASSITGSSNYGYTF.